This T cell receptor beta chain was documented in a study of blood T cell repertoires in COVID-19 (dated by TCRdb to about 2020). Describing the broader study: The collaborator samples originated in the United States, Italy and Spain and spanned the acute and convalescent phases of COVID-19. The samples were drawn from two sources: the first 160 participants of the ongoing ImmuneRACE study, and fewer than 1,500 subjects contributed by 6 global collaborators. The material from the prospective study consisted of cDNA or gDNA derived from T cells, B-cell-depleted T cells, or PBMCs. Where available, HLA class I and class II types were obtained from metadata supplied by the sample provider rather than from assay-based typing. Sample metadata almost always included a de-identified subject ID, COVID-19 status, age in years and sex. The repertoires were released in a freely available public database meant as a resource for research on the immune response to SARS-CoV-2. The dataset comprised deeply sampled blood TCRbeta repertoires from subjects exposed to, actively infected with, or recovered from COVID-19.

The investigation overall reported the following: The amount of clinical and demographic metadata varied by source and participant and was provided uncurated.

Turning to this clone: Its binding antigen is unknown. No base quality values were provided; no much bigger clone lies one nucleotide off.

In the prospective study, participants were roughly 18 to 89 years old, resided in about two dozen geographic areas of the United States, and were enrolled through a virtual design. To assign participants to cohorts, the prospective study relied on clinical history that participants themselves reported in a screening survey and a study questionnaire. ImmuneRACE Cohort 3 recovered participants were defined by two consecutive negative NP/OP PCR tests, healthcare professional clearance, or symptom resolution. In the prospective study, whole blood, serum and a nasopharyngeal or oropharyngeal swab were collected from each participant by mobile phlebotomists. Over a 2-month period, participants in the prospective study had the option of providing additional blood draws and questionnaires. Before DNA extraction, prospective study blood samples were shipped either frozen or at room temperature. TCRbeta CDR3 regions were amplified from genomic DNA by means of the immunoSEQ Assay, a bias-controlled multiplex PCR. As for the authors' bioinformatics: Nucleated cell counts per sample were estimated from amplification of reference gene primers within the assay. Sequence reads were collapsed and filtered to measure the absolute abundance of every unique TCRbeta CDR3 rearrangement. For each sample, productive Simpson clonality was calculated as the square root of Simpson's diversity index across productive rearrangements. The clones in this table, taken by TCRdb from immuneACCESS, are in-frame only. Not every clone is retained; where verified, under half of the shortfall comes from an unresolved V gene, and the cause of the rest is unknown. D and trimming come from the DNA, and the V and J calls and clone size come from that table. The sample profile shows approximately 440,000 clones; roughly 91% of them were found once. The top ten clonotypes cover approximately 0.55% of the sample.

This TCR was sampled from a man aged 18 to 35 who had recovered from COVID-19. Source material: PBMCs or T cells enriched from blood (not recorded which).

The sequenced DNA is TGCGCCAGCTCCCAGGAGCGGAGCAATCAGCCCCAGCATTTT. Its amino acids are CASSQERSNQPQHF. The chain uses TRBV10-2 and TRBJ1-5; the D gene is unclear. From a lookup of the germline V gene, CDR1 and CDR2 are WSHSY and SAAADI. The CDR3 holds 14 amino acids from the cysteine to the phenylalanine. Here the CDR3 DNA is all that survives: 42 bases in frame from base 1. Trimming takes 8 bases from V and 1 base from J, and the germline ends sit 12 bases apart.